These T cell receptor beta chains were read from a single sample in a study of OX40 agonist ivuxolimab in advanced cancers. Only in-frame clones appear in the TCRdb table, and some are missing; sequencing was by immunoSEQ multiplex PCR. This sample yields about 73,000 clones, of which 92% are seen a single time; 0.44% belongs to the top ten. This material consisted of CD4+ or CD8+ T cells sorted from blood, taken in a trial of the OX40 agonist ivuxolimab. These receptor sequences come from an adult with an advanced solid tumor such as melanoma, head and neck, liver or kidney cancer. CDR3s include the opening cysteine and the closing phenylalanine or tryptophan. The order of the fields is J gene, clone size, V gene, D gene, CDR3 length, CDR3 DNA, CDR3 protein. The D gene is left open where the match is weak. Size is stated for part of the rows, as once, few or many counts, or as a class when the clone is expanded.

>TRBJ2-2|.|TRBV6-1|TRBD2|15
TGTGCCAGCAGTCTAGAGCGGGAAAGGGGCGGGGAGCTGTTTTTT
CASSLERERGGELFF
>TRBJ2-7|.|TRBV6-5|.|15
TGTGCCAGCAGTTACTCGGCGCGGGGTGCCTACGAGCAGTACTTC
CASSYSARGAYEQYF
>TRBJ2-1|.|TRBV5-1|TRBD2|14
TGCGCCAGCAGCGGGACTAGCGGATACAATGAGCAGTTCTTC
CASSGTSGYNEQFF
>TRBJ1-3|.|TRBV5-5|.|14
TGTGCCAGCAGCTTGTCAGGGCTCGGAAACACCATATATTTT
CASSLSGLGNTIYF
>TRBJ2-7|.|TRBV4-2|TRBD2|16
TGTGCCAGCAGCCAGGCGGGACTAGCGGGAGTTTACGAGCAGTACTTC
CASSQAGLAGVYEQYF
>TRBJ2-3|.|TRBV6-1|.|15
TGTGCCAGCAGTGAAGTGCACAGTTTGACAGATACGCAGTATTTT
CASSEVHSLTDTQYF
>TRBJ1-2|.|TRBV7-9|TRBD1|12
TGTGCCATCCCGGGACAGAGCTATGGCTACACCTTC
CAIPGQSYGYTF
>TRBJ2-7|.|TRBV19|.|13
TGTGCCAGTAGTATATCTCTATCCTACGAGCAGTACTTC
CASSISLSYEQYF
>TRBJ2-3|once|TRBV4-3|TRBD2|18
TGCGCCAGCAGCCAAGCCGAGGGACTAGCGGGAGCGCCAGATACGCAGTATTTT
CASSQAEGLAGAPDTQYF
>TRBJ1-1|.|TRBV6-5|.|11
TGTGCCAGCAGAAAAGAGACTGAAGCTTTCTTT
CASRKETEAFF
>TRBJ2-1|.|TRBV10-3|TRBD1|17
TGTGCCATCAGTGAGGGGACAGGCGGCCGTCGGTACAATGAGCAGTTCTTC
CAISEGTGGRRYNEQFF
>TRBJ2-1|.|TRBV7-9|TRBD2|17
TGTGCCAGCAGCTTAAGATCTCTACTAGCGGCCTACAATGAGCAGTTCTTC
CASSLRSLLAAYNEQFF
>TRBJ2-1|.|TRBV7-9|.|11
TGTGCCAGCAGCTCTACACTGAAGCAGTTCTTC
CASSSTLKQFF
>TRBJ1-2|.|TRBV5-4|.|11
TGTGCCAGCAGCGCAGGTTTGGGCTACACCTTC
CASSAGLGYTF
>TRBJ2-1|once|TRBV2|TRBD1|15
TGTGCCAGCAGTAACCAGGGACAGGGGAGCCATGAGCAGTTCTTC
CASSNQGQGSHEQFF
>TRBJ1-5|.|TRBV19|.|13
TGTGCCAGTAGTACCCAGATCAATCAGCCCCAGCATTTT
CASSTQINQPQHF
>TRBJ2-1|.|TRBV30|.|10
TGTGCCTGGAGTGTACTTGAGCAGTTCTTC
CAWSVLEQFF
>TRBJ2-1|few|TRBV4-1|.|18
TGCGCCAGCAGCCAAGCCGACATGGGACTCACCTCCTACAATGAGCAGTTCTTC
CASSQADMGLTSYNEQFF
>TRBJ2-1|few|TRBV18|.|15
TGTGCCAGCTCCCAGTGGACTGGACCCTACAATGAGCAGTTCTTC
CASSQWTGPYNEQFF
>TRBJ2-7|.|TRBV25-1|.|15
TGTGCCAGCAGTGAATTGGGACTCTCCAGGGACGAGCAGTACTTC
CASSELGLSRDEQYF
>TRBJ2-7|.|TRBV6-5|TRBD2|16
TGTGCCAGCAGTTATTCTCGGGCGGGAGGACGGGGCGAGCAGTACTTC
CASSYSRAGGRGEQYF
>TRBJ1-5|.|TRBV7-2|TRBD1|17
TGTGCCAGCAGCCGGGGACAGGGCTTAGTTAGCAATCAGCCCCAGCATTTT
CASSRGQGLVSNQPQHF
>TRBJ2-5|.|TRBV5-6|TRBD2|15
TGTGCCAGCAGCTTGGGGACCCCCGGGAGGGAGACCCAGTACTTC
CASSLGTPGRETQYF
>TRBJ2-5|.|TRBV7-8|.|13
TGTGCCAGCAGGGTGGCGGGGCGAGAGACCCAGTACTTC
CASRVAGRETQYF
>TRBJ1-6|.|TRBV2|.|13
TGTGCCAGCAGGCCGGAGTATAATTCACCCCTCCACTTT
CASRPEYNSPLHF
>TRBJ1-2|once|TRBV30|.|11
TGTGCCTGGAGTGTAGTCGGCAGGCACACCTTC
CAWSVVGRHTF
>TRBJ2-3|.|TRBV11-2|.|13
TGTGCCAGCAGCTTAGTGGTCGCAGATACGCAGTATTTT
CASSLVVADTQYF
>TRBJ2-1|.|TRBV12-5|TRBD2|14
TGTGCTACCGGGTGGGAGGGAACTTACAATGAGCAGTTCTTC
CATGWEGTYNEQFF
>TRBJ1-5|once|TRBV19|.|14
TGTGCCGGGGGGGGTATCGGTAGCAATCAGCCCCAGCATTTT
CAGGGIGSNQPQHF
>TRBJ2-7|.|TRBV5-4|.|14
TGTGCCAGCAGCTTGGGATCAGGGGGGTACGAGCAGTACTTC
CASSLGSGGYEQYF
>TRBJ1-2|.|TRBV10-3|TRBD1|14
TGTGCCATCAGTCAGGGGGACACTAACTATGGCTACACCTTC
CAISQGDTNYGYTF
>TRBJ1-5|.|TRBV6-5|.|13
TGTGCCACCTCGTGGGGGTTAGGTCAGCCCCAGCATTTT
CATSWGLGQPQHF
>TRBJ1-1|.|TRBV7-2|.|19
TGTGCCAGCAGCTTAGCGCTCTCGACAGACGGTCCCATGAACACTGAAGCTTTCTTT
CASSLALSTDGPMNTEAFF
>TRBJ2-2|.|TRBV19|TRBD1|15
TGTGCCAGTAGTAAAACAGGGGGAAACACCGGGGAGCTGTTTTTT
CASSKTGGNTGELFF
>TRBJ1-1|.|TRBV2|TRBD1|15
TGTGCCAGCAGAGGAGCGGACAGGCAGAACACTGAAGCTTTCTTT
CASRGADRQNTEAFF
>TRBJ1-1|.|TRBV6-1|.|12
TGTGCCAGCAGAGCAGGGTTACGTGAAGCTTTCTTT
CASRAGLREAFF
>TRBJ2-2|.|TRBV6-1|TRBD2|15
TGTGCCAGCAGTGTGGTTGGACTAGTGGCCGGGGAGCTGTTTTTT
CASSVVGLVAGELFF
>TRBJ2-7|.|TRBV11-3|TRBD2|15
TGTGCCAGCAGCCCCGCGGGAGCCCCACCAAGGGAGCAGTACTTC
CASSPAGAPPREQYF
>TRBJ2-1|.|TRBV7-2|.|15
TGTGCCAGCGGAATAGCGACCCCCTGGAGGAATGAGCAGTTCTTC
CASGIATPWRNEQFF
>TRBJ2-3|once|TRBV15|.|12
TGTGCCACCAGCATAAGCACAGATACGCAGTATTTT
CATSISTDTQYF
>TRBJ1-4|.|TRBV11-3|.|16
TGTGCCAGCAGCTTAGTGGTCACTAGGGGTAATGAAAAACTGTTTTTT
CASSLVVTRGNEKLFF
>TRBJ1-2|.|TRBV19|.|12
TGTGCCAGTAGTACCAGAGACTATGGCTACACCTTC
CASSTRDYGYTF
>TRBJ1-5|.|TRBV11-1|.|15
TGTGCCAGCAGCTTCCCAGGGCCGAAAAATCAGCCCCAGCATTTT
CASSFPGPKNQPQHF
>TRBJ2-5|.|TRBV9|.|14
TGTGCCAGCAGCCCCCGGGCTAGTCCAGAGACCCAGTACTTC
CASSPRASPETQYF
>TRBJ1-1|.|TRBV6-5|TRBD1|16
TGTGCCAGCAGTTACGGGGGAGGGGGCGGTTTGACTGAAGCTTTCTTT
CASSYGGGGGLTEAFF
>TRBJ2-3|.|TRBV19|TRBD1|14
TGTGCCAGTAGACAGGGGTACCCCACAGATACGCAGTATTTT
CASRQGYPTDTQYF
>TRBJ1-1|.|TRBV5-1|.|14
TGCGCCAGCAGCTTCGGACGCCCGAACACTGAAGCTTTCTTT
CASSFGRPNTEAFF
>TRBJ2-5|.|TRBV19|TRBD2|15
TGTGCCAGTAGTACATTCGGAGCGGGAGAAGAGACCCAGTACTTC
CASSTFGAGEETQYF
>TRBJ1-5|.|TRBV5-6|TRBD1|16
TGTGCCAGCAGCATCGGAGGGGGCGGCGGCAATCAGCCCCAGCATTTT
CASSIGGGGGNQPQHF
>TRBJ2-3|.|TRBV7-9|TRBD1|17
TGTGCCAGCAGCTGGGACAGGGTATCCCACTGGTCAGATACGCAGTATTTT
CASSWDRVSHWSDTQYF
>TRBJ1-1|.|TRBV5-1|TRBD1|13
TGCGCCAGCAGCTGGGGACAGGCCACTGAAGCTTTCTTT
CASSWGQATEAFF
>TRBJ1-5|.|TRBV27|TRBD1|16
TGTGCCAGCAGACGGACAGGGGGCATTAGCAATCAGCCCCAGCATTTT
CASRRTGGISNQPQHF
>TRBJ1-3|once|TRBV7-9|TRBD1|15
TGTGCCAGCAGCGCAGCGGGACAGGGAAAACACACCATATATTTT
CASSAAGQGKHTIYF
>TRBJ1-5|.|TRBV5-5|.|15
TGTGCCAGCAGCTTGGGGGCATCAGGGGTACAGCCCCAGCATTTT
CASSLGASGVQPQHF
>TRBJ1-2|once|TRBV5-1|.|13
TGCGCCAGCAGCTTTTCAGGGGCGTTTGGCTACACCTTC
CASSFSGAFGYTF